This T cell receptor (beta chain) was recovered during a study of blood T cell repertoires in COVID-19. Across the study: Recovered participants had two consecutive negative NP/OP PCR tests, healthcare professional clearance, or symptom resolution.

Germline V CDR1 and CDR2: SGHRS, YFSETQ. The V and J ends lost 6 bases and 2 bases, in that order; junction bases with no gene match: 11. The CDR3 spans 16 residues. This clone was observed a single time. Sequenced by immunoSEQ multiplex PCR; TCRdb stores in-frame clones only, minus some. This table has roughly 150,000 clones, 79% appearing once. The study recruited people aged roughly 18 to 100 years across around 23 US areas. The chain uses TRBV5-1 and TRBJ2-1; TRBD1 aligns across 7 bases. The sequencing sample was made of PBMCs or T cells enriched from blood (not recorded which). The TCR originated in a woman in her 70s in a cohort exposed to, infected with or recovered from COVID-19 (not recorded which). CDR3 amino acids: CASKDLTGQTYNEQFF. CDR3 sequence (DNA): TGCGCCAGCAAGGATTTAACGGGACAGACCTACAATGAGCAGTTCTTC.